This is a list of T cell receptor beta chains from one sample in a study of blood T cell repertoires in COVID-19. Produced via immunoSEQ multiplex PCR; TCRdb's table is partial and in-frame only. The table includes 210,000 or so clones, roughly 85% detected once. Material for sequencing was PBMCs or T cells enriched from blood (not recorded which). The source of these receptors is a man aged 30 to 39 who had recovered from COVID-19. The CDR3 runs from the conserved cysteine through the conserved F or W.

>TRBV5-6|TRBJ1-2
CASSWTGTRFNYGYTF
>TRBV30|TRBJ1-1
CACTGGSLGKAFF
>TRBV11-3|TRBJ2-7
CASSERASGSYEQYF
>TRBV5-4|TRBJ2-7
CASSGGTSGRDYEQYF
>TRBV6-2/TRBV6-3|TRBJ1-2
CASSYSGGGGAKGYTF
>TRBV5-1|TRBJ2-2
CASTTANTGELFF
>TRBV5-4|TRBJ2-1
CASSLPLAPEQFF
>TRBV5-4|TRBJ1-6
CASSIQGIYSPLHF
>TRBV27|TRBJ1-6
CASSSISGNGNSPLHF
>TRBV5-6|TRBJ1-2
CASSLAAGESGYTF
>TRBV30|TRBJ1-2
CAWDRTGVNYGYTF
>TRBV7-9|TRBJ1-2
CASTLRDSNYGYTF
>TRBV9|TRBJ2-5
CASSSPSGGTQETQYF
>TRBV19|TRBJ1-2
CASRRTGTVSDIYGYTF
>TRBV6-2/TRBV6-3|TRBJ1-1
CASSYFRGRYTEAFF
>TRBV15|TRBJ1-2
CATSRDRSDSNYGYTF
>TRBV28|TRBJ2-3
CASSKPGGHSRDTQYF
>TRBV19|TRBJ1-1
CASSIFWGQKVEAFF
>TRBV5-1|TRBJ2-7
CASSLGEPLEQYF
>TRBV4-2|TRBJ1-3
CASSQGQGTGNTIYF
>TRBV29-1|TRBJ2-3
CSVLGPPGADTQYF
>TRBV7-2|TRBJ1-1
CASSLGGTGPEAFF
>TRBV23-1|TRBJ1-2
CASSQPGHKNYGYTF
>TRBV7-9|TRBJ2-1
CASSSKRRTSGRKDEQFF
>TRBV6-5|TRBJ1-2
CASSYSMGQGYGYTF